This TCR beta chain appears in the sequencing data of a study of T cells in Graves' hyperthyroidism and ophthalmopathy. Whole-study context: Sampling of peripheral blood happened at initial diagnosis, prior to any treatment. Notes on the study in general: A 13 V-J signature model discriminated ophthalmopathy versus stable hyperthyroidism. In validation, the model predicted ophthalmopathy. These predictions came a median approximately 6.5 months before onset.

The germline V gene encodes CDR1 MGHRA and CDR2 YSYEKL. This CDR3 is built from 15 residues. V lost 4 bases and J lost 11; bases outside the gene matches: 16. This clonotype was detected only a few times. The antigen is not known. TCR beta CDR3 sequences were amplified from RNA transcripts. In the first-round RT-PCR of the TCR CDR3, the HTBI primer set was used. TCRdb reanalysed the multiplex PCR reads using MiXCR and keeps one entry per CDR3 protein. The table lists about 380,000 distinct CDR3 sequences, around a sixth of them singletons. The PBMCs studied were ones that came from about 9.9 ml fresh peripheral blood.

V and J are TRBV4-1 and TRBJ2-7, with 8 bases lining up with TRBD2. This sequence originates from a young man with Graves' ophthalmopathy. The source material was blood. In DNA, the CDR3 is TGCGCCAGCAGCCCCGGAGCAGCGGGGGATACCCAGGAGTACTTC. Translation gives CASSPGAAGDTQEYF.